What follows describes a single T cell receptor (beta chain). No antigen is known for it. V was clipped by 3 bases and J by 0 bases, with 9 bases between them. The germline CDR1 and CDR2 sequences are SGHKS and YYEKEE (reference sequence). The CDR3 is 14 residues long. Assay: immunoSEQ multiplex PCR; the TCRdb copy retains only in-frame clones and omits some. This table holds about 260,000 clones, roughly 93% found once. The data were taken from a study of T cell responses to AZD1222 COVID-19 vaccine. Whole-study results and caveats: White British people made up most donors, females outnumbered males, and clonal diversity was possibly underestimated. Baseline testing showed seropositivity in only 5 or 6 AZD1222 recipients.

The V and J genes are TRBV5-5 and TRBJ1-1; no reliable D call. The TCR originated in an adult in good health. Source: peripheral blood, taken on day 0 of AZD1222 vaccination. This CDR3 is CASSSGRLNTEAFF. DNA for the CDR3: TGTGCCAGCAGCTCCGGACGGCTGAACACTGAAGCTTTCTTT.